The 28 T cell receptor beta chains given below trace back to one sample, sequenced in a study of T-cell memory formation after mild COVID-19. TCRdb reprocessed the 5' RACE reads via MiXCR and lists one record per CDR3 protein. The data contain a few hundred thousand distinct CDR3 sequences, about 17% of them singletons. The specimen sequenced was PBMCs or a T cell subset sorted from them (not recorded which). Receptors were obtained from a man aged 18 to 30 who had mild COVID-19 (a few samples of this study predate the infection). Cell type and time point are not known.

This clonotype was picked up a small number of times. The J gene is TRBJ1-2, the V gene TRBV12-3 or TRBV12-4; D is undetermined. The germline V and J ends were trimmed by 4 bases and 7 bases, with 16 bases remaining between them. The CDR3 covers 14 residues. The chain's CDR3 is CASSSRLSVRGYTF. As DNA, the CDR3 is TGTGCCAGCAGTTCCAGGCTGTCGGTACGTGGCTACACCTTC.

V usage is TRBV4-3 and J usage is TRBJ2-1, with a possible D match to TRBD2 (5 bases). The CDR3 loop spans 15 amino acids. CDR1 and CDR2 from the germline V gene are LGHNA and YSLEER. V was cut by 4 bases and J by 6 bases, with 16 bases left in between. CDR3 region: CASSLIGLGINEQFF. DNA for the CDR3: TGCGCCAGCAGCCTCATTGGACTTGGGATCAATGAGCAGTTCTTC.

The V gene is TRBV12-3 or TRBV12-4, the J gene TRBJ1-4; perhaps TRBD1 as D (6 bases). Trimming removed 6 bases at V and 7 bases at J, with 12 bases between. CDR3 size: 13 residues. CDR3 nucleotide sequence: TGTGCCAGCAGCCAGGGGTTGGGTGAAAAACTGTTTTTT. Translated, it gives CASSQGLGEKLFF.

The sample holds many counts of this clonotype. J is TRBJ1-2 and V is TRBV5-5; D uncertain. Germline loops: CDR1 SGHKS, CDR2 YYEKEE (reference sequence). CDR3 length equals 13 residues. The ends were cut back, 0 bases at V and 4 bases at J, with 7 bases in the middle. The CDR3 loop reads CASSLVGSYGYTF. The CDR3 bases are TGTGCCAGCAGCTTGGTGGGTAGCTATGGCTACACCTTC.

The sample holds a few counts of this clonotype. V gene TRBV7-2 combines with J gene TRBJ2-3, with D hard to call. This CDR3 comprises 15 residues. V lost 2 bases and J 0 bases, leaving 9 bases between the germline ends. Germline CDR1 SGHTA, CDR2 FQGNSA. CDR3 in amino acids: CASSLYQRSTDTQYF. In DNA form, the CDR3 reads TGTGCCAGCAGCTTATATCAGAGAAGCACAGATACGCAGTATTTT.

This clonotype has only a few counts. The gene calls are TRBV7-9 and TRBJ1-2; D is undetermined. Germline values: CDR1 SEHNR, CDR2 FQNEAQ (reference sequence). Trimming took 5 bases from V and 4 from J, leaving 17 bases between them. The CDR3 is 15 residues long. The CDR3 DNA is TGTGCCAGCAGCCGTCCCCGGGGTGAGACCTATGGCTACACCTTC. This encodes CASSRPRGETYGYTF. The full variable domain, completed using reference TRBV7-9 and TRBJ1-2, is DTGVSQNPRHKITKRGQNVTFRCDPISEHNRLYWYRQTLGQGPEFLTYFQNEAQLEKSRLLSDRFSAERPKGSFSTLEIQRTEQGDSAMYLCASSRPRGETYGYTFGSGTRLTVV.

Only a few counts were recorded for this clonotype. This sequence joins TRBV6-5 and TRBJ1-1; D is ambiguous. Trimming stripped 0 bases from V and 8 bases from J, with 7 bases between. The CDR3 spans 12 residues. CDR1 is MNHEY, CDR2 SVGAGI, per germline. The CDR3 loop is CASSYSGREAFF. In DNA, the CDR3 is TGTGCCAGCAGTTACTCAGGGAGGGAAGCTTTCTTT.

V gene TRBV5-1 combines with J gene TRBJ2-1; 8 bases align to TRBD1. V lost 1 base, J lost 10 bases, and 7 bases stayed unmatched. The CDR3 sequence is 14 residues long. The germline V gene has CDR1 SGHRS and CDR2 YFSETQ. The CDR3 sequence: CASSLRQGFWEQFF. DNA of the CDR3: TGCGCCAGCAGCTTGAGACAGGGGTTCTGGGAGCAGTTCTTC.

The V call is TRBV5-1, the J call TRBJ1-6; tentative D call: TRBD1 (5 bases). V lost 4 bases to trimming and J lost 6 bases, with 11 bases between them. CDR1 and CDR2 from the germline V gene are SGHRS and YFSETQ. This CDR3 is 14 amino acids long. The CDR3 region has the DNA TGCGCCAGCAGCCAAGACAGCGCTAATTCACCCCTCCACTTT. It specifies CASSQDSANSPLHF.

The gene calls are TRBV6-2 or TRBV6-3 and TRBJ2-2; D is tentatively TRBD1 or TRBD2 (5 bases each). V was clipped by 5 bases and J by 1 base, with 8 bases between them. The germline V gene has CDR1 MNHEY and CDR2 SVGEGT. The CDR3 is made up of 14 amino acids. The CDR3 DNA is TGTGCCAGCAGTGGGACGGAGAACACCGGGGAGCTGTTTTTT. It translates to CASSGTENTGELFF.

The chain is built from TRBV7-9 and TRBJ2-7, with D perhaps matching TRBD1 (6 bases). This CDR3 has 14 amino acids. Trimming removed 1 base from V and 6 bases from J, with 13 bases in between. Germline V CDR1 and CDR2: SEHNR, FQNEAQ (reference sequence). The CDR3 region is CASSLGSTGTEQYF. DNA for the CDR3: TGTGCCAGCAGCTTAGGATCTACAGGGACCGAGCAGTACTTC.

V gene TRBV28 combines with J gene TRBJ2-5; tentatively, D is TRBD2 (6 bases). Germline V lookup: CDR1 MDHEN, CDR2 SYDVKM. Deletions cut 5 bases from V and 4 bases from J, with 14 bases between. The CDR3 covers 14 residues. The CDR3 region is CASSEIRDSETQYF. The DNA for the CDR3 is TGTGCCAGCAGTGAAATCCGGGACTCAGAGACCCAGTACTTC.

This clonotype was seen a handful of times. J is TRBJ2-7 and V is TRBV10-3, with D possibly matching TRBD2 (6 bases). CDR3 size: 15 residues. CDR1 and CDR2 (germline): ENHRY, SYGVKD. V was pared by 6 bases and J by 3 bases, with 18 bases between. The CDR3 DNA is TGTGCCATCAGCGGGGGTAGTGACAGCGACTACGAGCAGTACTTC. Translating gives CAISGGSDSDYEQYF.

The rearrangement uses TRBV20-1 and TRBJ2-3, with D unresolved. The germline V gene has CDR1 DFQATT and CDR2 SNEGSKA (reference sequence). This CDR3 is built from 14 residues. V lost 1 base, J lost 0 bases, and 8 bases lay in between. CDR3 amino acids: CSARVAESTDTQYF. CDR3 nucleotide sequence: TGCAGTGCTAGAGTTGCGGAGAGCACAGATACGCAGTATTTT.

The rearrangement uses TRBV12-3 or TRBV12-4 and TRBJ2-7; TRBD1 is a possible D gene (6 bases). This CDR3 has 12 residues. V lost 3 bases to trimming and J lost 5 bases, with 8 bases between them. The CDR3 coding sequence is TGTGCCAGCAGTTTGGGACATAACGAGCAGTACGTC. It codes for CASSLGHNEQYV.

This clonotype was seen more than once but under ten times. J is TRBJ2-1 and V is TRBV5-1; no clear D gene. V gave up 5 bases and J gave up 2 bases, with 14 bases separating them. The germline gives CDR1 SGHRS, CDR2 YFSETQ. CDR3 length: 15 residues. The CDR3, as DNA: TGCGCCAGCAGTCAAGGTAGCACAACCTACAATGAGCAGTTCTTC. This translates into CASSQGSTTYNEQFF.

This chain joins TRBV4-1 and TRBJ2-7, with 7 bases that match TRBD1. This CDR3 is 17 amino acids long. V trimming: 1 base; J trimming: 2 bases; junction bases outside the gene matches: 11. CDR1 and CDR2 from the germline V gene are MGHRA and YSYEKL. The CDR3 coding sequence is TGCGCCAGCAGCCAAGCTCACCGGGACAGCATCCCCTACGAGCAGTACTTC. It specifies CASSQAHRDSIPYEQYF.

There are a few counts of this clonotype. The V call is TRBV7-2, the J call TRBJ2-3; D is ambiguous. Trimming cost V 1 base and J 3 bases, with 5 bases left between them. The CDR3 length is 13 residues. In germline, CDR1 is SGHTA, CDR2 FQGNSA. Here the CDR3 reads CASSLVWTDTQYF. CDR3 DNA: TGTGCCAGCAGCTTAGTCTGGACAGATACGCAGTATTTT. Based on the CDR3 plus reference TRBV7-2 and TRBJ2-3, the full variable domain is GAGVSQSPSNKVTEKGKDVELRCDPISGHTALYWYRQSLGQGLEFLIYFQGNSAPDKSGLPSDRFSAERTGGSVSTLTIQRTQQEDSAVYLCASSLVWTDTQYFGPGTRLTVL.

The rearrangement joins TRBV12-3 or TRBV12-4 to TRBJ2-5, with 9 positions matching TRBD1. The J segment lost 4 bases and the V segment lost 6 bases, leaving 3 bases of the junction unmatched. This CDR3 spans 13 amino acids. Written as DNA, the CDR3 is TGTGCCAGCAGCATGACAGGGGGAGAGACCCAGTACTTC. This encodes CASSMTGGETQYF.

The chain has TRBV6-2 or TRBV6-3 and TRBJ1-1; possible D gene TRBD1, 5 bases. CDR3 length: 15 residues. Trimming took 5 bases from V and 1 from J, leaving 14 bases between them. In germline, CDR1 is MNHEY, CDR2 SVGEGT. CDR3 sequence: CASSRTPQENTEAFF. CDR3 nucleotides: TGTGCCAGCAGTCGGACACCTCAGGAGAACACTGAAGCTTTCTTT.

This chain uses TRBV29-1 with TRBJ2-7, with 7 bases aligning to TRBD1. CDR1 and CDR2 from the germline V gene are SQVTM and ANQGSEA. V lost 4 bases, J lost 2 bases, and 2 bases stayed unmatched. The CDR3 has 12 residues. The DNA for the CDR3 is TGCAGCGTTGTAGGGACAGCCTACGAGCAGTACTTC. Amino acid sequence: CSVVGTAYEQYF.

This clonotype occurred many times. The CDR3 loop reads CASSVVVGEEQFF. CDR3 coding DNA: TGTGCCAGCAGCGTAGTTGTGGGGGAGGAGCAGTTCTTC. This chain uses TRBV9 with TRBJ2-1; the D gene could be TRBD1 or TRBD2 (5 bases each). The germline CDR1 and CDR2 sequences are SGDLS and YYNGEE. Trimming shortened V by 0 bases and J by 10 bases, and 11 bases separated the two germline ends. The CDR3 totals 13 residues.

This clonotype has only a few counts. The chain carries TRBV10-3 and TRBJ1-6, with 7 positions matching TRBD1. There are 14 residues in the CDR3. Germline V gene sequence: CDR1 ENHRY, CDR2 SYGVKD. V trimming: 6 bases; J trimming: 9 bases; junction bases outside the gene matches: 8. In DNA, the CDR3 is TGTGCCATCAGCTCAAGACAGGGAGGTTCACCCCTCCACTTT. Its translation is CAISSRQGGSPLHF.

V usage is TRBV5-1 and J usage is TRBJ2-5, with 9 bases aligning to TRBD2. The CDR3 spans 16 residues. Germline lookup yields CDR1 SGHRS and CDR2 YFSETQ. V shed 3 bases, J shed 2 bases, and the junction held 8 bases outside the gene matches. For the CDR3, the DNA is TGCGCCAGCAGCTATGAGCGGGGGGCCGGACAAGAGACCCAGTACTTC. Protein: CASSYERGAGQETQYF.

This clonotype showed up just a few times. The chain couples TRBV15 to TRBJ1-6; TRBD1 matches at 10 bases. V shed 5 bases and J 5 bases; nucleotides not matched to a gene: 9. Germline V gene lookup returns CDR1 LNHNV and CDR2 YYDKDF (reference sequence). CDR3 size: 17 residues. CDR3 in amino acids: CATSGPGQGWNNSPLHF. The DNA for the CDR3 is TGTGCCACCAGCGGTCCGGGACAGGGGTGGAATAATTCACCCCTCCACTTT.

The gene calls are TRBV12-3 or TRBV12-4 and TRBJ1-2; 8 nucleotides match TRBD1. V lost 5 bases, J lost 2 bases, and 4 bases stayed unmatched. The CDR3 contains 14 residues. The CDR3 DNA reads as TGTGCCAGCAGTCGGACAGGGACGAACTATGGCTACACCTTC. Translated, it gives CASSRTGTNYGYTF.

There are many counts of this clonotype. This rearrangement joins TRBV4-2 to TRBJ2-1; no reliable D call. Germline assignment: CDR1 LGHNA and CDR2 YNFKEQ. This CDR3 comprises 15 residues. Trimming shortened V by 0 bases and J by 4 bases, and 10 bases separated the two germline ends. The DNA for the CDR3 is TGTGCCAGCAGCCAAGAGGGCCCGTCGTACAATGAGCAGTTCTTC. This sequence encodes CASSQEGPSYNEQFF.

This clonotype was picked up a small number of times. The chain is built from TRBV7-8 and TRBJ2-2; 13 bases agree with TRBD2. CDR1 SGHVS and CDR2 FQNEAQ come from the germline V gene. The CDR3 has 16 residues. After removal of 6 bases from V and 5 bases from J, the junction contained 6 bases not matched to a gene. In DNA, the CDR3 is TGTGCCAGCAGACTAGCGGGGGGGTTTAGGACCGGGGAGCTGTTTTTT. Residues: CASRLAGGFRTGELFF.